The clone carrying this T cell receptor beta chain was counted a few times. MiXCR, run by TCRdb on the 5' RACE reads, gives a single entry per CDR3 protein. The profile shows tens of thousands of distinct CDR3 sequences, approximately 19% of them singletons. These data originate in a study of spatial heterogeneity in lung cancer. About the study: Unique TCR and UMI combinations averaged more than ten appearances each in raw reads.

The V gene's germline CDR1 is ENHRY and CDR2 SYGVKD. The CDR3 sequence is 13 residues long. The V and J ends lost 3 bases and 7 bases respectively, with 12 bases between them. The time point was: blood at routine non-recurrence follow-up after resection. The starting material was PBMCs, obtained at follow-up. J is TRBJ1-2 and V is TRBV10-3, with a weak D call TRBD1 (6 bases). This receptor was taken from a male donor with early-stage non-small cell lung cancer. CDR3 in amino acids: CAISELGAVGYTF. The CDR3 DNA is TGTGCCATCAGTGAATTGGGGGCGGTTGGCTACACCTTC.